The present T cell receptor (beta chain) was sequenced within a study of blood T cell repertoires in COVID-19. Study information: The samples span acute and convalescent COVID-19 from the United States, Italy and Spain. Sources were T cells, B-cell-depleted T cells, or PBMCs; the material itself was cDNA or gDNA.

Between the trimmed V and J ends, which lost 1 base and 7 bases, there was a span of 8 bases. The CDR3 is 13 amino acids. From germline, CDR1 is MGHDK and CDR2 SYGVNS. Methods used by the authors: Quantification of nucleated cells was approximated via reference gene primer amplification. TCRdb's table, derived via immunoSEQ multiplex PCR, lists solely in-frame clones and lacks some. V, J and clone size reflect that table, while D and trimming were determined from the DNA. Of 150,000 to 200,000 clones in the sample, around nine tenths were seen once. The rearrangement uses TRBV25-1 and TRBJ2-1; D is unclear. The sample consisted of peripheral blood. This TCR was sampled from a human donor in a cohort sampled during active COVID-19. DNA of the CDR3: TGTGCCAGCAGTGAATTGGGCCAGAATGAGCAGTTCTTC. Its protein is CASSELGQNEQFF.